The rows below give T cell receptor beta chains drawn from one sample of a study of blood T cell repertoires in COVID-19. Profiled with immunoSEQ multiplex PCR; TCRdb holds only in-frame clones, not every one. This table holds under 300,000 clones, over 80% found once. The sample was PBMCs or T cells enriched from blood (not recorded which). These receptors all come from a middle-aged woman who had been exposed to COVID-19. Each CDR3 is given with its conserved first and last residue. A D gene is named only where the DNA matches it firmly. A row's size may be missing; if present it is once, few, many or a size class.

d_call | clone_size | j_call | v_call | cdr3_nt | cdr3_aa
TRBD1 | . | TRBJ1-2 | TRBV30 | TGTGCCGGATTTCGATGGACAGGCAAGGACTATGGCTACACCTTC | CAGFRWTGKDYGYTF
. | . | TRBJ1-5 | TRBV10-3 | TGTGCCATCAGTGAGTCTGTAGGCGGGACTTTAAGTCAGCCCCAGCATTTT | CAISESVGGTLSQPQHF
TRBD1 | few | TRBJ1-4 | TRBV19 | TGTGCCAGTAGTCCGACAGGGAATGAAAAACTGTTTTTT | CASSPTGNEKLFF
TRBD2 | . | TRBJ2-1 | TRBV6-5 | TGTGCCAGCAGACCCCCGGGGGGTACCTACAATGAGCAGTTCTTC | CASRPPGGTYNEQFF
. | once | TRBJ1-2 | TRBV6-2/TRBV6-3 | TGTGCCAGCAGTTATACGGAGAACTATGGCTACACCTTC | CASSYTENYGYTF
. | . | TRBJ1-2 | TRBV6-2/TRBV6-3 | TGTGCCAGCAGTTACATCCGACAGCCCAACTTCTATGGCTACACCTTC | CASSYIRQPNFYGYTF
. | . | TRBJ2-2 | TRBV24-1 | TGTGCCACCAGTGGACTCCCGAACACCGGGGAGCTGTTTTTT | CATSGLPNTGELFF
TRBD1 | . | TRBJ1-6 | TRBV19 | TGTGCCAGTAGTACGTCAGGGGGAAATTCACCCCTCCACTTT | CASSTSGGNSPLHF
TRBD1 | . | TRBJ1-2 | TRBV5-8 | TGTGCCAGCAACGTGGACAGGGGGCGCGTCTATGGCTACACCTTC | CASNVDRGRVYGYTF
TRBD2 | once | TRBJ2-5 | TRBV19 | TGTGCCAGTAGTGTAACGTACACGACCGGGAGGGGGGAGACCCAGTACTTC | CASSVTYTTGRGETQYF
TRBD1 | . | TRBJ2-3 | TRBV2 | TGTGCCAGCAGCGCCCGCAGGGGGCGCGGAGATACGCAGTATTTT | CASSARRGRGDTQYF
TRBD2 | . | TRBJ2-5 | TRBV7-9 | TGTGCCAGCAGCAAGCGGGAGGGCGAGACCCAGTACTTC | CASSKREGETQYF
. | . | TRBJ1-1 | TRBV7-8 | TGTGCCAGCAGCACGCGGATAAAGCTAAACTCAGAAGCTTTCTTT | CASSTRIKLNSEAFF
TRBD1 | . | TRBJ2-3 | TRBV24-1 | TGTGCCACCGGCCCGACAGGGACAGGCCCAGATACGCAGTATTTT | CATGPTGTGPDTQYF
TRBD1 | . | TRBJ2-1 | TRBV2 | TGTGCCAGCAGTGACCGGGACAGGGGAATATATGAGCAGTTCTTC | CASSDRDRGIYEQFF
. | . | TRBJ2-2 | TRBV7-6 | TGTGCCAGCAGCTTAGACCCGGGCGGGGAGCTGTTTTTT | CASSLDPGGELFF
TRBD1 | . | TRBJ2-1 | TRBV18 | TGTGCCAGCCTCCGACAGGGGGCGGCTGGGAATGAGCAGTTCTTC | CASLRQGAAGNEQFF
. | . | TRBJ2-1 | TRBV3-1/TRBV3-2 | TGTGCCAGCAGCCCCACCTTGGGGGGTGAGCAGTTCTTC | CASSPTLGGEQFF
. | . | TRBJ1-5 | TRBV16 | TGTGCCAGCAGCCAAGAAAGGACCGACAGAGTCAATCAGCCCCAGCATTTT | CASSQERTDRVNQPQHF
. | . | TRBJ1-1 | TRBV18 | TGTGCCAGCTTAGCGTACGAATTGAACACTGAAGCTTTCTTT | CASLAYELNTEAFF
TRBD1 | once | TRBJ1-1 | TRBV3-1/TRBV3-2 | TGTGCCAGCAGCCACCGGACAGGGCTCACTGAAGCTTTCTTT | CASSHRTGLTEAFF
TRBD1 | . | TRBJ2-5 | TRBV12-3/TRBV12-4 | TGTGCCAGCAGCCGGGGACAGGAAGAGACCCAGTACTTC | CASSRGQEETQYF
. | . | TRBJ2-1 | TRBV2 | TGTGCCAGCGCCCGACTTGACTCCTACAATGAGCAGTTCTTC | CASARLDSYNEQFF
TRBD1 | . | TRBJ1-1 | TRBV12-5 | TGTGCTAGTGGTTTGGTGCTTACTACAGGGGCGGGGAACACTGAAGCTTTCTTT | CASGLVLTTGAGNTEAFF
. | . | TRBJ2-7 | TRBV7-9 | TGTGCCAGCAGCCCGGACACCTACGAGCAGTACTTC | CASSPDTYEQYF
. | . | TRBJ2-1 | TRBV5-1 | TGTGCCAGCGGGTGGAGCGGCCCCTACAATGAGCAGTTCTTC | CASGWSGPYNEQFF
TRBD1 | once | TRBJ1-2 | TRBV3-1/TRBV3-2 | TGTGCCAGCAGCCAACCTAAGGGGGCAGGCGGCAACTATGGCTACACCTTC | CASSQPKGAGGNYGYTF
. | . | TRBJ1-2 | TRBV28 | TGTGCCATAAAGCTCCCATTTGGCTACACCTTC | CAIKLPFGYTF
TRBD1 | . | TRBJ1-4 | TRBV25-1 | TGTGCCAGCAGTGAAATCGGACAGGGCCTATGGGGTGAAAAACTGTTTTTT | CASSEIGQGLWGEKLFF
TRBD1 | . | TRBJ2-6 | TRBV6-2/TRBV6-3 | TGTGCCAGCAGCCTGACAGGGGGCGCTCTTTGGGCCAACGTCCTGACTTTC | CASSLTGGALWANVLTF
. | . | TRBJ2-1 | TRBV24-1 | TGTGCCACCAGTGATAGGGGCGGGATGGTTGGGAATGAGCAGTTCTTC | CATSDRGGMVGNEQFF
. | . | TRBJ1-6 | TRBV27 | TGTGCCAGCAGGGGGGGTGGATCACCCCTCCACTTT | CASRGGGSPLHF
. | . | TRBJ1-1 | TRBV28 | TGTGCCAGCAGTCCTGGGTCGACAGGAAAGACTGAAGCTTTCTTT | CASSPGSTGKTEAFF
TRBD1 | few | TRBJ2-1 | TRBV11-2 | TGTGCCAGCAGCTGGACAGGGGGTGGTGAGCAGTTCTTC | CASSWTGGGEQFF
. | . | TRBJ1-2 | TRBV7-3 | TGTGCCAGCAGCCTTACAGATTCTCCGCGGGGGGCGGCGACTAACTATGGCTACACCTTC | CASSLTDSPRGAATNYGYTF
. | . | TRBJ2-1 | TRBV12-3/TRBV12-4 | TGTGCCTCTGGGGGGTCCCCTGAGCAGTTCTTC | CASGGSPEQFF
TRBD2 | once | TRBJ2-4 | TRBV2 | TGTGCCAGCACAGCTAGCGGGAGTAACATTCAGTACTTC | CASTASGSNIQYF
. | . | TRBJ2-2 | TRBV29-1 | TGCAGCGTCGTGGGACTCTCTGGGGCCGGGGAGCTGTTTTTT | CSVVGLSGAGELFF
. | . | TRBJ1-6 | TRBV7-3 | TGTGCCAGCAGCCAAGGGGGAATGAATTCACCCCTCCACTTT | CASSQGGMNSPLHF
. | few | TRBJ2-7 | TRBV27 | TGTGCCAGCAGTTTATTCCAGGGCCCCTACGAGCAGTACTTC | CASSLFQGPYEQYF
TRBD2 | few | TRBJ2-1 | TRBV9 | TGTGCCAGCAGCGAACTAACTAGCGGGATGGGGAATGAGCAGTTCTTC | CASSELTSGMGNEQFF
TRBD2 | . | TRBJ2-2 | TRBV5-1 | TGCGCCAGCAGCCCAGGCGGGGGGCTCAACACCGGGGAGCTGTTTTTT | CASSPGGGLNTGELFF
. | . | TRBJ2-1 | TRBV11-3 | TGTGCCAGCGGGCTAGCTCAACTTGAGCAGTTCTTC | CASGLAQLEQFF
TRBD1 | . | TRBJ1-2 | TRBV6-5 | TGTGCCAGCATTCCACAGGGGGCGGGTGGCTACACCTTC | CASIPQGAGGYTF
. | once | TRBJ2-7 | TRBV6-2/TRBV6-3 | TGTGCCAGCAGTTTGGCAGGCCCAACCTACGAGCAGTACTTC | CASSLAGPTYEQYF
TRBD2 | . | TRBJ2-1 | TRBV20-1 | TGCAGTCCGCTAGCGGGGCACGAGCAGTTCTTC | CSPLAGHEQFF